What follows are 13 T cell receptor beta chains derived from one specimen sequenced in a study of T cells after yellow fever vaccination. TCRdb reprocessed the 5' RACE reads via MiXCR and lists one record per CDR3 protein. The repertoire holds tens of thousands of distinct CDR3 sequences, with more than 5.5% as singletons. The sample consisted of CD8+ T cells sorted from PBMCs, taken more than 4 days after the first yellow fever vaccination. These receptors were obtained from a man aged 18 to 29 who received the YFV17D yellow fever vaccine.

This clonotype showed up many times. This chain connects TRBV12-3 or TRBV12-4 to TRBJ2-1; 8 bases are shared with TRBD2. The CDR3 contains 15 residues. The V segment lost 2 bases and the J segment 5 bases; nucleotides outside the gene matches: 5. CDR3 residues: CASSLTTSGNNEQFF. The CDR3 coding sequence is TGTGCCAGCAGTTTAACTACTAGCGGAAACAATGAGCAGTTCTTC.

The sample holds a few counts of this clonotype. This rearrangement joins TRBV9 to TRBJ2-5; 11 positions agree with TRBD1. This CDR3 is 14 amino acids long. Looked up from germline, CDR1 is SGDLS and CDR2 is YYNGEE. J gave up 5 bases and V 2 bases, and 2 bases lay outside the gene matches. The DNA of the CDR3 is TGTGCCAGCAGCGTGGACAGGGGGCTCGAGACCCAGTACTTC. Its protein is CASSVDRGLETQYF.

This clonotype has ten or more counts. The chain combines TRBV20-1 with TRBJ2-5, with a weak D call TRBD1 (6 bases). Germline V gene data show CDR1 as DFQATT and CDR2 as SNEGSKA (reference sequence). Trimming stripped 3 bases from V and 5 bases from J, with 16 bases between. This CDR3 region has 14 residues. Here the CDR3 reads CSARAGESRETQYF. DNA for the CDR3: TGCAGTGCTAGGGCAGGGGAATCCAGGGAGACCCAGTACTTC.

This chain uses TRBV4-1 with TRBJ2-5; D is unresolved. V dropped 3 bases and J dropped 5 bases, with 16 bases sitting between them. CDR3 length: 15 amino acids. The germline V gene encodes CDR1 MGHRA and CDR2 YSYEKL. DNA for the CDR3: TGCGCCAGCAGCCAGAGACTGGTGGATGAGGAGACCCAGTACTTC. Amino acids: CASSQRLVDEETQYF.

This clonotype showed up many times. The chain is built from TRBV12-3 or TRBV12-4 and TRBJ2-7; 8 bases align to TRBD1. There are 12 residues in the CDR3. Losses at the gene ends were 9 bases for V and 2 bases for J; bases not matched to a gene: 3. This chain's CDR3 is CASLGQAYEQYF. The CDR3, as DNA: TGTGCCAGTTTGGGACAGGCCTACGAGCAGTACTTC.

V gene TRBV7-2 combines with J gene TRBJ2-2; D is perhaps TRBD2 (6 bases). The CDR3 runs 15 residues. V was clipped by 3 bases and J by 7 bases, with 15 bases between them. CDR1 and CDR2 from the germline V gene are SGHTA and FQGNSA. The CDR3 protein is CASSFVSGVGGELFF. The CDR3 nucleotides read TGTGCCAGCAGCTTCGTTTCGGGAGTCGGCGGGGAGCTGTTTTTT.

Only a few counts were recorded for this clonotype. The chain combines TRBV6-2 or TRBV6-3 with TRBJ1-5; D ambiguous. Germline-derived CDR1 and CDR2 are MNHEY and SVGEGT. CDR3 length: 15 residues. Trimming cost V 7 bases and J 0 bases, with 13 bases left between them. The CDR3 nucleotides are TGTGCCAGCAACGACCTCGGGGATAGCAATCAGCCCCAGCATTTT. Translation gives CASNDLGDSNQPQHF.

This rearrangement joins TRBV5-1 to TRBJ2-1; TRBD1 agrees at 7 bases. With 0 bases clipped from V and 11 bases from J, the junction kept 14 bases outside the gene matches. The CDR3 length is 16 residues. Germline V gene sequence: CDR1 SGHRS, CDR2 YFSETQ. The CDR3 loop reads CASSLAEGQLGNKQFF. The CDR3 coding sequence is TGCGCCAGCAGCTTGGCCGAGGGACAGCTAGGGAATAAGCAGTTCTTC.

The rearrangement uses TRBV7-8 and TRBJ2-2; D possibly uses TRBD1 or TRBD2 (5 bases each). Trimming removed 6 bases at V and 0 bases at J, with 17 bases between. The CDR3 has 17 residues. CDR1 SGHVS and CDR2 FQNEAQ come from the germline V gene. CDR3 sequence reads: CASRGRMGTTNTGELFF. The CDR3 DNA is TGTGCCAGCAGGGGTCGGATGGGGACCACGAACACCGGGGAGCTGTTTTTT.

This clonotype was found a few times. The chain joins TRBV19 to TRBJ2-2; D is undetermined. Germline V CDR1 and CDR2: LNHDA, SQIVND (reference sequence). This CDR3 is 14 amino acids long. The V end lost 3 bases, the J end lost 7 bases, and 12 bases lay between the germline ends. CDR3 in DNA: TGTGCCAGTAGTATCAAGGGCTTGGTCGGGGAGCTGTTTTTT. This codes for CASSIKGLVGELFF.

The chain has TRBV6-5 and TRBJ1-2; unclear D gene. V gave up 3 bases and J gave up 8 bases, with 25 bases separating them. Germline CDR1 and CDR2: MNHEY and SVGAGI. The CDR3 runs 17 residues. DNA of the CDR3: TGTGCCAGCAGTTATCGGCCTTCGCACAACTCCCGGAGGGGCTACACCTTC. The encoded protein is CASSYRPSHNSRRGYTF.

V is TRBV7-9 and J is TRBJ2-1; the match to TRBD2 covers 11 bases. Germline V gene data show CDR1 as SEHNR and CDR2 as FQNEAQ (reference sequence). The CDR3 is 16 residues long. J gave up 8 bases and V 6 bases, and 12 bases lay outside the gene matches. This CDR3 reads CASSLEASGGSHEQFF. DNA for the CDR3: TGTGCCAGCAGTCTAGAGGCTAGCGGGGGGTCCCATGAGCAGTTCTTC.

This clonotype occurred many times. The chain carries TRBV12-3 or TRBV12-4 and TRBJ1-1; D perhaps matches TRBD1 (5 bases). This CDR3 is built from 12 residues. Trimming removed 1 base from V and 10 bases from J, with 10 bases in between. The CDR3 here is CASSLEGAGAFF. DNA of the CDR3: TGTGCCAGCAGTTTAGAAGGGGCGGGAGCTTTCTTT.